The 17 T cell receptor beta chains below all came from one sample that was sequenced in a study. Via MiXCR, TCRdb re-called the 5' RACE reads, giving one row per CDR3 protein. The sample contains under 5,500 distinct CDR3 sequences, about 71% of which appear only once. Sequenced sample: naive CD4+ T cells sorted from blood. Stated subset: naive CD4+ T cells, CD4+CD45RA+CD25-. All receptors derive from a female donor with breast cancer.

To note about this clonotype: At one end the junction does not follow the germline gene, possibly because of a read error. The V and J genes are TRBV12-3 or TRBV12-4 and TRBJ1-5; the match to TRBD1 covers 9 bases. The length of the CDR3 is 14 residues. CDR3 DNA sequence: TGTGCCAGCAGCTTAGGGACAGGGTTTCAGCCCCAGCATTTT. Amino acid sequence: CASSLGTGFQPQHF.

The chain combines TRBV29-1 with TRBJ2-2, with a possible D match to TRBD1 (5 bases). CDR3 length: 12 residues. V dropped 7 bases and J dropped 2 bases, with 8 bases sitting between them. Germline V gene data show CDR1 as SQVTM and CDR2 as ANQGSEA. The CDR3 spells CSAGHNTGELFF. Here the CDR3 DNA reads TGCAGCGCCGGACACAACACCGGGGAGCTGTTTTTT.

The chain joins TRBV5-6 to TRBJ1-1; a possible D gene is TRBD1 (5 bases). V shed 0 bases and J shed 0 bases, with 15 bases lying between them. Germline lookup yields CDR1 SGHDT and CDR2 YYEEEE. This CDR3 has 17 residues. CDR3 in DNA: TGTGCCAGCAGCTTGGGTGGGACGAGGGCCCTGAACACTGAAGCTTTCTTT. Its protein is CASSLGGTRALNTEAFF.

This chain connects TRBV6-1 to TRBJ1-1, with D perhaps TRBD1 (6 bases). The germline CDR1 and CDR2 sequences are MNHNS and SASEGT. V gave up 11 bases and J gave up 4 bases, with 14 bases separating them. The CDR3 consists of 12 residues. CDR3 sequence reads: CALGGPGTEAFF. CDR3 bases: TGTGCCTTGGGGGGCCCTGGCACTGAAGCTTTCTTT.

DNA for the CDR3: TGCAGCGTTGGGCGAGACTCCTACAATGAGCAGTTCTTC. It codes for CSVGRDSYNEQFF. The genes are TRBV29-1 and TRBJ2-1; unclear D gene. V was clipped by 4 bases and J by 0 bases, with 7 bases between them. CDR1 and CDR2 from the germline V gene are SQVTM and ANQGSEA. The CDR3 covers 13 residues.

This rearrangement joins TRBV20-1 to TRBJ2-3, with no clear D. Germline V lookup: CDR1 DFQATT, CDR2 SNEGSKA (reference sequence). Trimming took off 4 bases at V and 2 bases at J, with 4 bases between the two ends. This CDR3 is 11 amino acids long. CDR3 sequence: CSATITDTQYF. CDR3 DNA: TGCAGTGCTACCATCACAGATACGCAGTATTTT.

This clonotype was seen only a few times. V usage is TRBV7-9 and J usage is TRBJ2-7, with D hard to call. The CDR3 length is 13 residues. V lost 5 bases to trimming and J lost 3 bases, with 11 bases between them. Germline V gene sequence: CDR1 SEHNR, CDR2 FQNEAQ (reference sequence). CDR3 protein: CASSRVGVYEQYF. CDR3 in DNA: TGTGCCAGCAGCAGGGTTGGGGTCTACGAGCAGTACTTC.

V and J are TRBV5-1 and TRBJ2-1, with TRBD1 matching 8 bases. Germline loops: CDR1 SGHRS, CDR2 YFSETQ. The CDR3 totals 15 residues. After removal of 5 bases from V and 8 bases from J, the junction contained 12 bases not matched to a gene. Here the CDR3 reads CASRSGGVDRDEQFF. The CDR3 region has the DNA TGCGCCAGCAGATCAGGGGGCGTCGATCGCGATGAGCAGTTCTTC.

V is TRBV2 and J is TRBJ2-1; unclear D gene. CDR1 is SNHLY and CDR2 is FYNNEI in the germline V gene. V gave up 6 bases and J gave up 14 bases, with 14 bases separating them. The CDR3 has 11 residues. The CDR3 sequence is CASRGVLEEFF. The CDR3 DNA reads as TGTGCCAGCAGGGGTGTGCTCGAGGAGTTCTTC.

The gene calls are TRBV27 and TRBJ2-3; a weak D match, TRBD2 (6 bases). This CDR3 is built from 15 residues. With 2 bases removed from V and 3 bases from J, the gap between germline ends came to 12 bases. Germline V gives CDR1 MNHEY, CDR2 SMNVEV (reference sequence). The DNA for the CDR3 is TGTGCCAGCAGTTTAGGAGGGGCGAATACAGATACGCAGTATTTT. Residues: CASSLGGANTDTQYF.

The chain carries TRBV29-1 and TRBJ2-7, with TRBD1 matching 7 bases. With 5 bases clipped from V and 6 bases from J, the junction kept 7 bases outside the gene matches. The length of the CDR3 is 12 residues. CDR1 is SQVTM, CDR2 ANQGSEA, per germline. CDR3 sequence reads: CSVSTGISEQYF. As DNA, the CDR3 is TGCAGCGTTTCGACAGGGATCAGCGAGCAGTACTTC.

This chain joins TRBV12-3 or TRBV12-4 and TRBJ1-1; no reliable D call. Trimming took 7 bases from V and 0 from J, leaving 15 bases between them. CDR3 length equals 15 residues. The DNA of the CDR3 is TGTGCCAGCAATAAAGGGTTAGATCTGAACACTGAAGCTTTCTTT. Translated, it gives CASNKGLDLNTEAFF.

This clonotype came up once. The chain combines TRBV7-9 with TRBJ2-7, with D perhaps TRBD1 (5 bases). With 5 bases removed from V and 3 bases from J, the gap between germline ends came to 11 bases. CDR1 and CDR2 from the germline V gene are SEHNR and FQNEAQ (reference sequence). The CDR3 extends over 13 amino acids. This CDR3 is CASSNIQGYEQYF. The CDR3 nucleotides read TGTGCCAGCAGCAATATCCAGGGCTACGAGCAGTACTTC.

The chain employs TRBV12-2 and TRBJ2-7; the table's D call TRBD2 went unverified against the DNA. TRBV12-2 represents a pseudogene. This CDR3 is built from 19 residues. CDR3 nucleotides: TGTGCAAGTCGCTTAGCGTGGGGGACTAGCGGGGGGGCATTGTACGAGCAGTACTTC. It specifies CASRLAWGTSGGALYEQYF.

The V and J genes are TRBV20-1 and TRBJ2-4, with D tentatively TRBD2 (6 bases). Trimming shortened V by 4 bases and J by 12 bases, and 13 bases separated the two germline ends. This CDR3 contains 11 residues. The germline CDR1 and CDR2 sequences are DFQATT and SNEGSKA (reference sequence). CDR3: CSAKLAWAQYF. In nucleotides, the CDR3 is TGCAGTGCTAAGCTAGCGTGGGCTCAGTACTTC.

This chain connects TRBV4-2 to TRBJ1-2; D unclear. The germline CDR1 and CDR2 sequences are LGHNA and YNFKEQ. Trimming shortened V by 1 base and J by 1 base, and 7 bases separated the two germline ends. The CDR3 spans 14 residues. This chain's CDR3 is CASSQGPSNYGYTF. The CDR3 DNA follows: TGTGCCAGCAGCCAAGGACCGAGTAACTATGGCTACACCTTC.

The chain joins TRBV20-1 to TRBJ1-1; no clear D gene. Germline V lookup: CDR1 DFQATT, CDR2 SNEGSKA (reference sequence). Trimming shortened V by 3 bases and J by 1 base, and 12 bases separated the two germline ends. The CDR3 runs to 14 residues. CDR3 in DNA: TGCAGTGCTAGCGTCAGCAACTCGAACACTGAAGCTTTCTTT. Translated, it gives CSASVSNSNTEAFF.